These T cell receptor beta chains were read from a single sample in a study of T-cell memory formation after mild COVID-19. TCRdb passed the 5' RACE reads through MiXCR, listing each CDR3 protein once. The table records 350,000 to 500,000 distinct CDR3 sequences, more than 15% of them present only once. The specimen sequenced was PBMCs or a T cell subset sorted from them (not recorded which). All receptors come from a young man who had mild COVID-19 (a few samples of this study predate the infection). Cell type and time point are not known. CDR3s include the opening cysteine and the closing phenylalanine or tryptophan. The D gene is left open where the match is weak. Size tells how often a clone was seen (once, few, many) or the class of an expanded clone, and some rows leave it out.

size | D | J | V | CDR3 | DNA
- | - | TRBJ2-6 | TRBV11-2 | CASSSVASSGANVLTF | TGTGCCAGCAGCTCCGTTGCTAGCTCTGGGGCCAACGTCCTGACTTTC
- | - | TRBJ1-2 | TRBV4-3 | CASSQATFSYGYTF | TGCGCCAGCAGCCAAGCGACATTTTCCTATGGCTACACCTTC
few | TRBD1 | TRBJ2-7 | TRBV5-6 | CASRLGQGSSYEQYF | TGTGCCAGCAGGCTGGGACAGGGAAGCTCCTACGAGCAGTACTTC
- | TRBD2 | TRBJ2-7 | TRBV6-2/TRBV6-3 | CASTSGTTSWQQYF | TGTGCCAGCACCTCCGGGACTACCTCCTGGCAGCAGTACTTC
few | - | TRBJ2-1 | TRBV11-1 | CASTRQAHSYNEQFF | TGTGCCAGCACGAGACAGGCCCACTCCTACAATGAGCAGTTCTTC
few | - | TRBJ2-7 | TRBV20-1 | CSALRWGSSYEQYF | TGCAGTGCGCTAAGGTGGGGGAGCTCCTACGAGCAGTACTTC
- | - | TRBJ1-2 | TRBV6-5 | CASSFNRAHYGYTF | TGTGCCAGCAGTTTTAACCGGGCCCACTATGGCTACACCTTC
- | TRBD2 | TRBJ2-7 | TRBV5-4 | CASTPGSSGAYEQYF | TGTGCCAGCACCCCCGGTAGTAGCGGGGCCTACGAGCAGTACTTC
many | - | TRBJ1-2 | TRBV6-5 | CASSYSTRGGYTF | TGTGCCAGCAGTTACTCGACCAGGGGAGGCTACACCTTC
few | TRBD1 | TRBJ2-1 | TRBV20-1 | CSAHLVTGNYNEQFF | TGCAGTGCCCATCTCGTGACAGGGAACTACAATGAGCAGTTCTTC
- | TRBD2 | TRBJ2-3 | TRBV7-2 | CASSLDWGGTDTQYF | TGTGCCAGCAGCTTAGACTGGGGGGGAACAGATACGCAGTATTTT
- | - | TRBJ2-5 | TRBV20-1 | CSARGLAGRETQYF | TGCAGTGCTCGAGGCTTAGCTGGCCGAGAGACCCAGTACTTC
- | - | TRBJ2-3 | TRBV10-3 | CATRGSTDTQYF | TGTGCCACCCGGGGGTCAACAGATACGCAGTATTTT
- | TRBD1 | TRBJ2-7 | TRBV6-2/TRBV6-3 | CASRPWTGTYEQYF | TGTGCCAGCAGACCATGGACAGGGACCTACGAGCAGTACTTC
- | TRBD2 | TRBJ2-1 | TRBV7-3 | CASSLRAGVGNEQFF | TGTGCCAGCAGCTTAAGAGCGGGGGTTGGGAATGAGCAGTTCTTC
few | TRBD2 | TRBJ2-1 | TRBV5-3 | CARRYIRGGAYNEQFF | TGTGCCAGAAGGTATATTCGGGGGGGGGCTTACAATGAGCAGTTCTTC
- | - | TRBJ2-7 | TRBV18 | CASSPLSLGQAYEQYF | TGTGCCAGCTCACCTCTCTCGTTGGGTCAGGCCTACGAGCAGTACTTC
- | TRBD2 | TRBJ2-3 | TRBV5-1 | CASSNQAGDSTDTQYF | TGCGCCAGCAGCAACCAAGCGGGGGACAGCACAGATACGCAGTATTTT
- | - | TRBJ2-7 | TRBV6-2/TRBV6-3 | CASSYSIRDKGSYEQYF | TGTGCCAGCAGTTACTCGATCCGGGACAAAGGCTCCTACGAGCAGTACTTC
- | - | TRBJ1-1 | TRBV3-1 | CASSQDRMSMNTEAFF | TGTGCCAGCAGCCAAGATCGGATGAGCATGAACACTGAAGCTTTCTTT
- | - | TRBJ1-2 | TRBV5-6 | CASSFSPGIYGYTF | TGTGCCAGCAGCTTCTCCCCGGGGATCTATGGCTACACCTTC
few | TRBD2 | TRBJ2-6 | TRBV4-3 | CASSQVSGILPSGANVLTF | TGCGCCAGCAGCCAAGTGAGCGGGATCCTCCCCTCTGGGGCCAACGTCCTGACTTTC
- | - | TRBJ1-6 | TRBV10-3 | CAISEGAEKSYNSPLHF | TGTGCCATCAGTGAGGGGGCAGAGAAGTCCTATAATTCACCCCTCCACTTT
- | TRBD1 | TRBJ1-6 | TRBV4-1 | CASSQGRGLSSYNSPLHF | TGCGCCAGCAGCCAAGGCAGGGGGCTCAGCTCCTATAATTCACCCCTCCACTTT
- | - | TRBJ1-1 | TRBV7-3 | CASSSVVFSEAFF | TGTGCCAGCAGCTCCGTCGTCTTCTCTGAAGCTTTCTTT
few | - | TRBJ2-3 | TRBV7-2 | CASSLPGARSKYF | TGTGCCAGCAGCTTACCCGGGGCAAGGTCAAAGTATTTT
few | - | TRBJ1-1 | TRBV7-9 | CASSLVSTEAFF | TGTGCCAGCAGCTTAGTTTCAACTGAAGCTTTCTTT
few | - | TRBJ2-4 | TRBV24-1 | CATRGGGRGRQYF | TGTGCCACCAGGGGGGGAGGCAGGGGCCGTCAGTACTTC
few | - | TRBJ1-2 | TRBV7-9 | CASSAEGRSSYGYTF | TGTGCCAGCAGCGCCGAGGGCCGGTCCTCCTATGGCTACACCTTC
many | TRBD2 | TRBJ2-1 | TRBV11-2 | CASSSWTSGGIEQFF | TGTGCCAGCAGCTCGTGGACTAGCGGGGGAATTGAGCAGTTCTTC
- | TRBD2 | TRBJ2-7 | TRBV7-9 | CASSAPAGVEQYF | TGTGCCAGCAGCGCCCCAGCGGGGGTAGAGCAGTACTTC
- | TRBD2 | TRBJ2-3 | TRBV4-3 | CASSLSGAITDTQYF | TGCGCCAGCAGCCTCAGCGGGGCAATCACAGATACGCAGTATTTT
few | - | TRBJ2-7 | TRBV7-9 | CASSRTGQPYSYEQYF | TGTGCCAGCAGCCGAACCGGACAGCCCTACTCCTACGAGCAGTACTTC
- | TRBD1 | TRBJ1-1 | TRBV7-9 | CASSPGQGAPTEAFF | TGTGCCAGCAGCCCGGGACAGGGGGCGCCGACTGAAGCTTTCTTT
few | - | TRBJ1-1 | TRBV29-1 | CSGGIENTEAFF | TGCAGCGGGGGAATAGAGAACACTGAAGCTTTCTTT
few | TRBD2 | TRBJ2-2 | TRBV10-3 | CAISERLAEAGELFF | TGTGCCATCAGTGAGAGACTAGCGGAGGCCGGGGAGCTGTTTTTT
many | - | TRBJ2-7 | TRBV7-8 | CASSFTGAYEQYF | TGTGCCAGCAGCTTCACGGGGGCCTACGAGCAGTACTTC
- | - | TRBJ1-3 | TRBV24-1 | CATRLPGRSSGNTIYF | TGTGCCACCAGACTACCGGGACGTTCCTCTGGAAACACCATATATTTT
few | TRBD2 | TRBJ2-3 | TRBV20-1 | CSAMRRSGGFTDTQYF | TGCAGTGCTATGAGGCGTAGCGGGGGGTTCACAGATACGCAGTATTTT
few | TRBD2 | TRBJ2-5 | TRBV4-1 | CASSQVPGLQETQYF | TGCGCCAGCAGCCAAGTCCCGGGACTACAAGAGACCCAGTACTTC
many | TRBD1 | TRBJ2-6 | TRBV12-3/TRBV12-4 | CASSRQGTGANVLTF | TGTGCCAGCAGTCGACAGGGGACTGGGGCCAACGTCCTGACTTTC
few | - | TRBJ2-4 | TRBV18 | CASSQGEENIQYF | TGTGCCAGCTCACAGGGTGAGGAAAACATTCAGTACTTC
few | - | TRBJ1-5 | TRBV5-1 | CASSRNPSNQPQHF | TGCGCCAGCAGCCGTAACCCCAGCAATCAGCCCCAGCATTTT
few | - | TRBJ2-1 | TRBV6-1 | CASRNRGLYNEQFF | TGTGCCAGCAGGAACAGGGGACTGTACAATGAGCAGTTCTTC
- | TRBD1 | TRBJ2-7 | TRBV19 | CASRDRGREQYF | TGTGCCAGTAGGGACAGGGGCCGCGAGCAGTACTTC
- | - | TRBJ1-1 | TRBV7-2 | CASSLLAEAFF | TGTGCCAGCAGCTTATTGGCTGAAGCTTTCTTT
- | TRBD2 | TRBJ2-2 | TRBV20-1 | CSVPSRGGGTGELFF | TGCAGTGTCCCCAGCCGGGGGGGCGGCACCGGGGAGCTGTTTTTT